The TCR beta chain under discussion was sequenced for a study of shared clonotypes between healthy human individuals. Study-wide results and caveats: Unshared clonotypes carried lower generation probabilities than those common to all four donors.

Note on this clone: The antigen is unknown.

There are 17 residues in the CDR3. Germline lookup yields CDR1 SNHLY and CDR2 FYNNEI. After removal of 2 bases from V and 0 bases from J, the junction contained 3 bases not matched to a gene. Authors' data handling: Filtering was not the same, since immunoSEQ gave junction-only sequences without quality scores. This table comes from immunoSEQ multiplex PCR, and its TCRdb copy is limited to in-frame clones, with some not included. That table is the source of V, J and clone size, and D and trimming were worked out from the DNA. The repertoire holds millions of clones, with approximately 95% as singletons.

This chain uses TRBV2 with TRBJ2-6; TRBD1 aligns across 8 bases. Specimen: naive CD4+ T cells sorted from blood. Described subset: CD45RA+ positively selected. This TCR derives from a man younger than 35 in good health. The CDR3 nucleotides are TGTGCCAGCAGTGAACAGGGGGCGATCTCTGGGGCCAACGTCCTGACTTTC. This gives the protein CASSEQGAISGANVLTF.